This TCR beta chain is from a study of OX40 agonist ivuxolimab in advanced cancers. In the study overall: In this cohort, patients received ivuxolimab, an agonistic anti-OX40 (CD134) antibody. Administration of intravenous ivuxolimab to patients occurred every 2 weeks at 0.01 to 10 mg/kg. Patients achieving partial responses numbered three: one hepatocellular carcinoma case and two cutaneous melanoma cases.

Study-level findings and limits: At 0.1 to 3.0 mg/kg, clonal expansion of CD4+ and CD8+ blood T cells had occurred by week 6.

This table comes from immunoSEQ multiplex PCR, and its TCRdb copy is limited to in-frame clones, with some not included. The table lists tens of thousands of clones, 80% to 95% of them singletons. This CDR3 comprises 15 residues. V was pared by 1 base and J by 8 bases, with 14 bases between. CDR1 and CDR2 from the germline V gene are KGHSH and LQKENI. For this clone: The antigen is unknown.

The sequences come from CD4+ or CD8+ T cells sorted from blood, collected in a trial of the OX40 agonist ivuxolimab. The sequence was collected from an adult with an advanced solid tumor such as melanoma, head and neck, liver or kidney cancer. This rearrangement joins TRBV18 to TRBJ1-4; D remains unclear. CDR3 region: CASSPQSQAGEKLFF. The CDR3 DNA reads TGTGCCAGCTCACCACAGAGCCAGGCAGGCGAAAAACTGTTTTTT.